Described below is a single T cell receptor (beta chain) sequence and its context. Its target is not known. This CDR3 region has 16 residues. Germline V CDR1 and CDR2: SEHNR, FQNEAQ (reference sequence). V was pared by 6 bases and J by 0 bases, with 14 bases between. This entry is derived from a study of T cell responses to AZD1222 COVID-19 vaccine. Whole-study findings and limits: A mostly white British donor set with more females was recruited, and clonal diversity was possibly underestimated. Reports indicate that nearly half of spike-specific TCRs are directed at unmutated variant regions.

The method was immunoSEQ multiplex PCR; TCRdb's version includes in-frame clones alone and lacks a portion of them. The data show 150,000 to 200,000 clones, almost 95% seen once. The clonotype comes from an adult in good health. V gene TRBV7-9 combines with J gene TRBJ2-2; perhaps D is TRBD1 or TRBD2 (6 bases each). The specimen comprised peripheral blood, sampled on day 0 of AZD1222 vaccination. The CDR3 DNA reads TGTGCCAGCAGGTTCTCGGGGGCCTCGAACACCGGGGAGCTGTTTTTT. Protein sequence: CASRFSGASNTGELFF.